This entry features one TCR beta chain sequence. The entry originates in a study of sequential checkpoint blockade in melanoma. The wider study: Patients were randomized 1:1 to nivolumab-then-ipilimumab or ipilimumab-then-nivolumab first-line. Maintenance nivolumab came after either treatment sequence.

The CDR3 length is 14 residues. CDR1 is MNHEY and CDR2 is SMNVEV in the germline V gene (reference sequence). The V gene lost 5 bases and the J gene lost 0 bases, with 10 bases spanning the gap. Sample treatment: randomized to nivolumab then ipilimumab (arm A) or the reverse (arm B). No patient had prior DNA-damaging chemotherapy. Sorted cells were live CD3+CD8+, lacking CD19 and CD56, from PBMCs. Here immunoSEQ multiplex PCR was the method, and the copy in TCRdb shows in-frame clones only, minus some. The sample includes roughly 11,000 clones, 69% of them seen just once. Here the sequenced sample was CD8+ T cells sorted from blood (inferred from file names), taken from a patient given nivolumab and ipilimumab in sequence. This sequence joins TRBV27 and TRBJ1-1; maybe TRBD1 (6 bases). The sequence was collected from a human donor with melanoma. CDR3: CASSAGEVNTEAFF. CDR3 bases: TGTGCCAGCAGTGCAGGGGAAGTGAACACTGAAGCTTTCTTT.